The rows below give T cell receptor beta chains drawn from one sample of a study of T cell changes during pregnancy in multiple sclerosis. Libraries were prepared by immunoSEQ multiplex PCR; TCRdb keeps only in-frame clonotypes and omits some of them. The data hold 55,000 to 65,000 clones, with around 93% observed a single time. Specimen: peripheral blood, collected in the first trimester of pregnancy. Every receptor here comes from a female donor with multiple sclerosis, enrolled in a pregnancy study. The CDR3 runs from the conserved cysteine through the conserved F or W. The D gene is left open where the match is weak. Size is stated for part of the rows, as once, few or many counts, or as a class when the clone is expanded.

v_gene,abundance,j_gene,d_gene,CDR3nt,CDR3aa
TRBV6-1,.,TRBJ1-1,TRBD1,TGTGCCAGCAGGGCCGGGACAGCGAACACTGAAGCTTTCTTT,CASRAGTANTEAFF
TRBV2,.,TRBJ2-5,TRBD2,TGTGCCAGCAGTGAGACTCCGGGACTAGCGGTGACCCAGTACTTC,CASSETPGLAVTQYF
TRBV6-5,.,TRBJ1-2,.,TGTGCCAGCCTTACGAGGTCCTCTAACTATGGCTACACCTTC,CASLTRSSNYGYTF
TRBV19,.,TRBJ1-1,TRBD1,TGTGCCAGTAGTAGGGGGACAGGAGAACTGAACACTGAAGCTTTCTTT,CASSRGTGELNTEAFF
TRBV7-8,.,TRBJ2-3,.,TGTGCCAGCAGGGTACTACGGACTGGAAACACAGATACGCAGTATTTT,CASRVLRTGNTDTQYF
TRBV7-2,.,TRBJ1-1,.,TGTGCCAGCAGCTTAAAAAGCGGACTGAACACTGAAGCTTTCTTT,CASSLKSGLNTEAFF
TRBV7-9,.,TRBJ2-7,TRBD2,TGTGCCAGCAACGTGGCGGGGGGGTCCTACGAGCAGTACTTC,CASNVAGGSYEQYF
TRBV7-3,.,TRBJ2-3,.,TGTGCCAGCAGCTATGGGCGGGGCGACACAGATACGCAGTATTTT,CASSYGRGDTDTQYF
TRBV9,.,TRBJ2-3,TRBD2,TGTGCCAGCAGCGTACAGGACTGGGCTAGCGGGGGCACAGATACGCAGTATTTT,CASSVQDWASGGTDTQYF
TRBV27,once,TRBJ2-1,TRBD2,TGTGCCAGCAGTTTATTCCCCGGACTAGCGGGGATTGAGCAGTTCTTC,CASSLFPGLAGIEQFF
TRBV2,.,TRBJ2-6,.,TGTGCCAGCAGTGCAAGGGCCAGGGGCGAACTCTCTGGGGCCAACGTCCTGACTTTC,CASSARARGELSGANVLTF
TRBV2,.,TRBJ2-3,.,TGTGCCAGCAGTGCCAGCGGGCGTAGCACAGATACGCAGTATTTT,CASSASGRSTDTQYF